The rows below give T cell receptor beta chains drawn from one sample of a study of T cell responses to AZD1222 COVID-19 vaccine. Only in-frame clones appear in the TCRdb table, and some are missing; sequencing was by immunoSEQ multiplex PCR. This table has more than 100,000 clones, 75% to 95% appearing once. The sequencing used peripheral blood, collected on day 0 of AZD1222 vaccination. The receptors were gathered from an adult in good health. Each CDR3 is given with its conserved first and last residue. The order of the fields is CDR3 DNA, CDR3 protein, V gene, CDR3 length, D gene, J gene, clone size. D genes are given only for firm matches. The size of a clone is reported for some rows only, either as once, few or many, or as a class for expanded clones.

cdr3_nt: TGTGCCAGCAGTGAAACCCAGGGGAATCAGCCCCAGCATTTT; cdr3_aa: CASSETQGNQPQHF; v_call: TRBV2; cdr3_length: 14; d_call: .; j_call: TRBJ1-5; clone_size: .
cdr3_nt: TGTGCCAGCAGTCGAGACTGGAACACCGGGGAGCTGTTTTTT; cdr3_aa: CASSRDWNTGELFF; v_call: TRBV7-2; cdr3_length: 14; d_call: .; j_call: TRBJ2-2; clone_size: .
cdr3_nt: TGTGCCAGCAGCTTAGGGGGACGGTTGTCGAACATTCAGTACTTC; cdr3_aa: CASSLGGRLSNIQYF; v_call: TRBV7-2; cdr3_length: 15; d_call: .; j_call: TRBJ2-4; clone_size: .
cdr3_nt: TGTGCCTGGAGTGGAGGGGGATCACCCCTCCACTTT; cdr3_aa: CAWSGGGSPLHF; v_call: TRBV30; cdr3_length: 12; d_call: .; j_call: TRBJ1-6; clone_size: once
cdr3_nt: TGTGCCAGCAGTCACGGGGAGAACTATGGCTACACCTTC; cdr3_aa: CASSHGENYGYTF; v_call: TRBV6-5; cdr3_length: 13; d_call: .; j_call: TRBJ1-2; clone_size: .
cdr3_nt: TGTGCCAGCAGCCAAGATCACGAGCAGTACTTC; cdr3_aa: CASSQDHEQYF; v_call: TRBV4-2; cdr3_length: 11; d_call: .; j_call: TRBJ2-7; clone_size: .
cdr3_nt: TGTGCCACCAGCAGTCCCGGATCATCGACCTACGAGCAGTACTTC; cdr3_aa: CATSSPGSSTYEQYF; v_call: TRBV15; cdr3_length: 15; d_call: .; j_call: TRBJ2-7; clone_size: .
cdr3_nt: TGTGCCAGCAGTGAATGGGGGGCTCCCTACTACGAGCAGTACTTC; cdr3_aa: CASSEWGAPYYEQYF; v_call: TRBV6-1; cdr3_length: 15; d_call: .; j_call: TRBJ2-7; clone_size: few
cdr3_nt: TGTGCCAGCAGCGATTCAGGCTCGAGCTCCTACGAGCAGTACTTC; cdr3_aa: CASSDSGSSSYEQYF; v_call: TRBV6-5; cdr3_length: 15; d_call: .; j_call: TRBJ2-7; clone_size: few
cdr3_nt: TGTGCCAGCAGCTTGGAGGACAGGGCGGATGAGCAGTTCTTC; cdr3_aa: CASSLEDRADEQFF; v_call: TRBV5-4; cdr3_length: 14; d_call: TRBD1; j_call: TRBJ2-1; clone_size: .
cdr3_nt: TGTGCCAGCAGCGCCGGGACTACCGAGCAGTACTTC; cdr3_aa: CASSAGTTEQYF; v_call: TRBV9; cdr3_length: 12; d_call: TRBD2; j_call: TRBJ2-7; clone_size: .
cdr3_nt: TGTGCCAGCAGCTTAGGTGGACCGAACACTGAAGCTTTCTTT; cdr3_aa: CASSLGGPNTEAFF; v_call: TRBV7-2; cdr3_length: 14; d_call: .; j_call: TRBJ1-1; clone_size: .
cdr3_nt: TGCAGTGCTGGTGACAGTAAGGTACTAGCGGGATCCACAGATACGCAGTATTTT; cdr3_aa: CSAGDSKVLAGSTDTQYF; v_call: TRBV20-1; cdr3_length: 18; d_call: TRBD2; j_call: TRBJ2-3; clone_size: .
cdr3_nt: TGTGCCAGCAGCTTAGCGTCCGGGACAGGGGTTCACGAGCAGTACTTC; cdr3_aa: CASSLASGTGVHEQYF; v_call: TRBV7-2; cdr3_length: 16; d_call: TRBD1; j_call: TRBJ2-7; clone_size: .
cdr3_nt: TGTGCCAGCAGCTTAAACGACCGGGCCGGGGAGCTGTTTTTT; cdr3_aa: CASSLNDRAGELFF; v_call: TRBV7-9; cdr3_length: 14; d_call: .; j_call: TRBJ2-2; clone_size: .
cdr3_nt: TGCGCCAGCAGCCAGGATACAACAGGGGCGAGTTACTATGGCTACACCTTC; cdr3_aa: CASSQDTTGASYYGYTF; v_call: TRBV4-3; cdr3_length: 17; d_call: TRBD1; j_call: TRBJ1-2; clone_size: .
cdr3_nt: TGTGCCAGCAGCCCTTCTTGGATAGGGGAGCTGTTTTTT; cdr3_aa: CASSPSWIGELFF; v_call: TRBV7-6; cdr3_length: 13; d_call: .; j_call: TRBJ2-2; clone_size: .
cdr3_nt: TGTGCCAGCAGCGACAGGGGGCGAGCTTTCTTT; cdr3_aa: CASSDRGRAFF; v_call: TRBV7-2; cdr3_length: 11; d_call: TRBD1; j_call: TRBJ1-1; clone_size: .
cdr3_nt: TGCGCCAGCAGCTCGGATGGCGGTTTCTATAATTCACCCCTCCACTTT; cdr3_aa: CASSSDGGFYNSPLHF; v_call: TRBV5-1; cdr3_length: 16; d_call: .; j_call: TRBJ1-6; clone_size: .
cdr3_nt: TGTGCCAGCAGGCCCGGGACAGGTAGGAATAATGAAAAACTGTTTTTT; cdr3_aa: CASRPGTGRNNEKLFF; v_call: TRBV7-9; cdr3_length: 16; d_call: TRBD1; j_call: TRBJ1-4; clone_size: .
cdr3_nt: TGTGCCACCAGTGATGGGACTAGCAATCAGCCCCAGCATTTT; cdr3_aa: CATSDGTSNQPQHF; v_call: TRBV24-1; cdr3_length: 14; d_call: .; j_call: TRBJ1-5; clone_size: .
cdr3_nt: TGCAGCGTCCTACAGGGGAATACCTACAATGAGCAGTTCTTC; cdr3_aa: CSVLQGNTYNEQFF; v_call: TRBV29-1; cdr3_length: 14; d_call: TRBD1; j_call: TRBJ2-1; clone_size: .
cdr3_nt: TGTGCCAGCAGCCGGGGGTGGGAGACCCAGTACTTC; cdr3_aa: CASSRGWETQYF; v_call: TRBV6-6; cdr3_length: 12; d_call: .; j_call: TRBJ2-5; clone_size: .
cdr3_nt: TGTGCCAGCAGCTTAGATCGTGACCCAAGACCCTACAATGAGCAGTTCTTC; cdr3_aa: CASSLDRDPRPYNEQFF; v_call: TRBV11-2; cdr3_length: 17; d_call: .; j_call: TRBJ2-1; clone_size: .
cdr3_nt: TGTGCCAGCAGCCGAAATCGGGATAATGAAAAACTGTTTTTT; cdr3_aa: CASSRNRDNEKLFF; v_call: TRBV3-1/TRBV3-2; cdr3_length: 14; d_call: .; j_call: TRBJ1-4; clone_size: .
cdr3_nt: TGTGCCACCAGTGATTTCCGCAGGGTCTATGGCTACACCTTC; cdr3_aa: CATSDFRRVYGYTF; v_call: TRBV24-1; cdr3_length: 14; d_call: .; j_call: TRBJ1-2; clone_size: .
cdr3_nt: TGTGCCAGCAGTGGCGCCCCGGCAGGGAGGACTGAAGCTTTCTTT; cdr3_aa: CASSGAPAGRTEAFF; v_call: TRBV2; cdr3_length: 15; d_call: .; j_call: TRBJ1-1; clone_size: .
cdr3_nt: TGTGCCAGCAGCCTGGCGGGTACGCTCAACACCGGGGAGCTGTTTTTT; cdr3_aa: CASSLAGTLNTGELFF; v_call: TRBV3-1/TRBV3-2; cdr3_length: 16; d_call: .; j_call: TRBJ2-2; clone_size: .
cdr3_nt: TGTGCCAGCAAATCAGGGTATGGCTACACCTTC; cdr3_aa: CASKSGYGYTF; v_call: TRBV28; cdr3_length: 11; d_call: .; j_call: TRBJ1-2; clone_size: .
cdr3_nt: TGTGCCAGTAGTACACGGGACCGGGGGAACGAGCAGTTCTTC; cdr3_aa: CASSTRDRGNEQFF; v_call: TRBV19; cdr3_length: 14; d_call: .; j_call: TRBJ2-1; clone_size: .
cdr3_nt: TGTGCCAGCTCACGCGGGACCACCTACAATGAGCAGTTCTTC; cdr3_aa: CASSRGTTYNEQFF; v_call: TRBV18; cdr3_length: 14; d_call: .; j_call: TRBJ2-1; clone_size: .
cdr3_nt: TGTGCCACAGGATCACAGGGTAACTACGAGCAGTACTTC; cdr3_aa: CATGSQGNYEQYF; v_call: TRBV10-3; cdr3_length: 13; d_call: .; j_call: TRBJ2-7; clone_size: .
cdr3_nt: TGTGCCAGCAGCTCGCTCACAGGGGCTGCTGAAGCTTTCTTT; cdr3_aa: CASSSLTGAAEAFF; v_call: TRBV7-2; cdr3_length: 14; d_call: TRBD1; j_call: TRBJ1-1; clone_size: .
cdr3_nt: TGTGCCAGCAGCGTAGCTAGGACTAGCGGACTTACCGGGGAGCTGTTTTTT; cdr3_aa: CASSVARTSGLTGELFF; v_call: TRBV9; cdr3_length: 17; d_call: TRBD2; j_call: TRBJ2-2; clone_size: once
cdr3_nt: TGCGCCAGCAGCCCGGGGCAGTCCTACGAGCAGTACTTC; cdr3_aa: CASSPGQSYEQYF; v_call: TRBV5-1; cdr3_length: 13; d_call: .; j_call: TRBJ2-7; clone_size: .
cdr3_nt: TGTGCCAGCAGTTCCCCGGGTAGCAATCAGCCCCAGCATTTT; cdr3_aa: CASSSPGSNQPQHF; v_call: TRBV28; cdr3_length: 14; d_call: .; j_call: TRBJ1-5; clone_size: once
cdr3_nt: TGCGCCAGCAGCCTTAGGGGATCCTACGAGCAGTACTTC; cdr3_aa: CASSLRGSYEQYF; v_call: TRBV4-1; cdr3_length: 13; d_call: .; j_call: TRBJ2-7; clone_size: .
cdr3_nt: TGTGCCATCAGTGAAGGGACCCAGGGTGAAGCTTTCTTT; cdr3_aa: CAISEGTQGEAFF; v_call: TRBV10-3; cdr3_length: 13; d_call: .; j_call: TRBJ1-1; clone_size: .
cdr3_nt: TGTGCCAGTAGTATCGGACAGGCCCCCAATCAGCCCCAGCATTTT; cdr3_aa: CASSIGQAPNQPQHF; v_call: TRBV19; cdr3_length: 15; d_call: TRBD1; j_call: TRBJ1-5; clone_size: .
cdr3_nt: TGTGCCAGCAGCCTAACCTCCCGGGCTGGGCAGCCCCAGCATTTT; cdr3_aa: CASSLTSRAGQPQHF; v_call: TRBV7-2; cdr3_length: 15; d_call: .; j_call: TRBJ1-5; clone_size: .
cdr3_nt: TGTGCCAGCAGTTTAACGCCACTAGCGCGCTCCTACGAGCAGTACTTC; cdr3_aa: CASSLTPLARSYEQYF; v_call: TRBV27; cdr3_length: 16; d_call: TRBD2; j_call: TRBJ2-7; clone_size: .
cdr3_nt: TGTGCCAGCAGTCTAGGGGTCTCCTATGGCTACACCTTC; cdr3_aa: CASSLGVSYGYTF; v_call: TRBV27; cdr3_length: 13; d_call: .; j_call: TRBJ1-2; clone_size: .
cdr3_nt: TGTGCCAGCAGCTTAGGTGGGACAGGGGGCTATGGCTACACCTTC; cdr3_aa: CASSLGGTGGYGYTF; v_call: TRBV7-6; cdr3_length: 15; d_call: TRBD1; j_call: TRBJ1-2; clone_size: .
cdr3_nt: TGTGCCAGTAGTATAAGTGGTTGGGCTAGCAATCAGCCCCAGCATTTT; cdr3_aa: CASSISGWASNQPQHF; v_call: TRBV19; cdr3_length: 16; d_call: .; j_call: TRBJ1-5; clone_size: .
cdr3_nt: TGTGCCAGCAGTGAACGCGGTTACAATCAGCCCCAGCATTTT; cdr3_aa: CASSERGYNQPQHF; v_call: TRBV6-1; cdr3_length: 14; d_call: .; j_call: TRBJ1-5; clone_size: .
cdr3_nt: TGTGCCACCAGTGATTTATCGGGGAATGGCTACACCTTC; cdr3_aa: CATSDLSGNGYTF; v_call: TRBV24-1; cdr3_length: 13; d_call: .; j_call: TRBJ1-2; clone_size: .
cdr3_nt: TGCGCCAGCAGCCAAGAGATCGAGCGGGTCCGGGAGCTGTTTTTT; cdr3_aa: CASSQEIERVRELFF; v_call: TRBV4-3; cdr3_length: 15; d_call: .; j_call: TRBJ2-2; clone_size: .
cdr3_nt: TGTGCCAGCACCTTGGGGACAGGAATCACCGGGGAGCTGTTTTTT; cdr3_aa: CASTLGTGITGELFF; v_call: TRBV4-2; cdr3_length: 15; d_call: TRBD1; j_call: TRBJ2-2; clone_size: .
cdr3_nt: TGTGCCTGGAGTGTATCGGTGACCCAGTACTTC; cdr3_aa: CAWSVSVTQYF; v_call: TRBV30; cdr3_length: 11; d_call: .; j_call: TRBJ2-5; clone_size: .
cdr3_nt: TGTGCCAGCAACTCACAGGGGTTTCAGCCCCAGCATTTT; cdr3_aa: CASNSQGFQPQHF; v_call: TRBV12-3/TRBV12-4; cdr3_length: 13; d_call: TRBD1; j_call: TRBJ1-5; clone_size: .
cdr3_nt: TGTGCCAGCAGGGATCAGGGGTATCAGAAGTACTTC; cdr3_aa: CASRDQGYQKYF; v_call: TRBV2; cdr3_length: 12; d_call: .; j_call: TRBJ2-7; clone_size: .
cdr3_nt: TGTGCCAGCAGCCCAGAGGGGGTGCAGTACTTC; cdr3_aa: CASSPEGVQYF; v_call: TRBV7-9; cdr3_length: 11; d_call: .; j_call: TRBJ2-7; clone_size: .
cdr3_nt: TGTGCCAGTAGACATACAGGGGGCTCTAACTACGAGCAGTACTTC; cdr3_aa: CASRHTGGSNYEQYF; v_call: TRBV19; cdr3_length: 15; d_call: TRBD1; j_call: TRBJ2-7; clone_size: .
cdr3_nt: TGTGCCAGCAGCCCCTTGGAGGGAGGCCACAATCAGCCCCAGCATTTT; cdr3_aa: CASSPLEGGHNQPQHF; v_call: TRBV7-9; cdr3_length: 16; d_call: .; j_call: TRBJ1-5; clone_size: once
cdr3_nt: TGTGCCAGCCGGACTAGCGGGAACTACGAGCAGTACTTC; cdr3_aa: CASRTSGNYEQYF; v_call: TRBV7-9; cdr3_length: 13; d_call: TRBD2; j_call: TRBJ2-7; clone_size: .
cdr3_nt: TGCGCCAGCAGCCAAGATCCCGGGCAGACTATCTACAATGAGCAGTTCTTC; cdr3_aa: CASSQDPGQTIYNEQFF; v_call: TRBV4-1; cdr3_length: 17; d_call: .; j_call: TRBJ2-1; clone_size: .